Given below is one T cell receptor (beta chain) in context. What it recognizes is unknown. Unmatched junction bases numbered 6, after V lost 2 bases and J lost 1 base. Germline CDR1 SGHDT, CDR2 YYEEEE. The CDR3 spans 16 residues. These data come from a study of OX40 agonist ivuxolimab in advanced cancers. Study context: In this trial design, patients received ivuxolimab intravenously at 0.01 to 10 mg/kg every 2 weeks. Eligibility admitted prior anti-PD-1, anti-PD-L1 or anti-CTLA-4 therapy; approximately 40% had some.

Clones were sequenced by immunoSEQ multiplex PCR, and TCRdb holds only the in-frame ones, with some missing. The profile shows 55,000 to 70,000 clones, more than 70% of them singletons. The study's findings and limits: Antigens targeted by the expanded peripheral T cells were not determined.

Sequencing used CD4+ or CD8+ T cells sorted from blood, obtained in a trial of the OX40 agonist ivuxolimab. This receptor was obtained from an adult with an advanced solid tumor such as melanoma, head and neck, liver or kidney cancer. The rearrangement joins TRBV5-6 to TRBJ2-4; 7 nucleotides agree with TRBD1. CDR3 amino acids: CASSFGTVLAKNIQYF. The DNA for the CDR3 is TGTGCCAGCAGCTTTGGGACAGTTTTGGCCAAAAACATTCAGTACTTC.